Sequencing of this T cell receptor beta chain was carried out in a study of T cells after yellow fever vaccination. Findings of the study overall: Most primary-vaccination clones reappeared after the booster (approximately 95% CD4, roughly 90% CD8).

The CDR3 contains 14 residues. Germline V gives CDR1 DFQATT, CDR2 SNEGSKA (reference sequence). V lost 6 bases, J lost 1 base, and 7 bases stayed unmatched. Note on this clonotype: What it recognizes is unknown.

TCRdb recomputed calls from the 5' RACE reads with MiXCR, one row per CDR3 protein. Of roughly 520,000 distinct CDR3 sequences listed, 21% are singletons. The material sequenced was PBMCs, taken about 20 days after the first yellow fever vaccination. This receptor was identified in a man between 18 and 29 years old who received the YFV17D yellow fever vaccine. The V and J genes are TRBV20-1 and TRBJ2-5, with TRBD2 matching over 8 bases. The CDR3 DNA follows: TGCAGTGCACCGTTAGCGGGACTCCAAGAGACCCAGTACTTC. This codes for CSAPLAGLQETQYF.